This T cell receptor (beta chain) is drawn from a study of Graves' ophthalmopathy and Graves' hyperthyroidism. Study information: Cases classed as stable hyperthyroidism had no ophthalmopathy within 18 months of follow-up.

At least ten counts were recorded for this clonotype. Its specificity is not known. Patients were excluded if they had other autoimmune diseases or uncontrolled infections, and likewise if pregnancy or lactation applied. It was on clinical symptoms, serum thyroxine, TRAb, thyroid ultrasound and orbital computed tomography that diagnosis relied. Amplified material comprised TCR beta CDR3 regions derived from RNA transcripts. The first-round RT-PCR employed HTBI primers together with the Qiagen OneStep RT-PCR kit. A multiplex PCR was then performed as the second round. In TCRdb, the multiplex PCR reads were re-called with MiXCR into one record per CDR3 protein. Of over a million distinct CDR3 sequences listed, less than 45% are singletons. Study-level findings and limits: Most thyroid-expanded clonotypes exceeding 0.001 frequency were also found in blood.

CDR3 length: 17 residues. V shed 2 bases and J 2 bases; nucleotides not matched to a gene: 7. The rearrangement joins TRBV12-3 or TRBV12-4 to TRBJ2-7; 12 bases map to TRBD2. The clonotype was recovered from an adult man with Graves' hyperthyroidism. The specimen sequenced was peripheral blood or thyroid tissue (not recorded which). The CDR3 nucleotides are TGTGCCAGCAGTTTAAACCCGTCTAGCGGGAGGGCCTACGAGCAGTACTTC. This translates into CASSLNPSSGRAYEQYF.